Listed below are T cell receptor beta chains from one sample, sequenced in a study of cytomegalovirus exposure and HLA in healthy donors. TCRdb keeps only in-frame clones here, not all; method: immunoSEQ multiplex PCR. The table includes over 150,000 clones, about 76% detected once. The sample was PBMCs. These receptors came from a man aged 25-40 years in good health and CMV-seropositive. Each CDR3 is given with its conserved first and last residue. Each record gives: J gene, V gene, clone size, D gene, CDR3 DNA, CDR3 protein. A D gene is named only where the DNA matches it firmly. A row's size may be missing; if present it is once, few, many or a size class.

TRBJ2-7,TRBV4-1,NA,NA,TGCGCCAGCAGCCTGCCAGGAAACCGATACTACGAGCAGTACTTC,CASSLPGNRYYEQYF
TRBJ2-5,TRBV27,NA,NA,TGTGCCAGCAGACCTCGGAGTGGTGCGTTGCGCCTCGAGACCCAGTACTTC,CASRPRSGALRLETQYF
TRBJ1-1,TRBV13,NA,TRBD1,TGTGCCAGCAGCTGGGACAGAGACACTGAAGCTTTCTTT,CASSWDRDTEAFF
TRBJ1-1,TRBV5-1,NA,NA,TGCGTCAGCAGCTTGGAGATCCCGGGGGGGAGGAACACTGAAGCTTTCTTT,CVSSLEIPGGRNTEAFF
TRBJ2-7,TRBV4-3,NA,TRBD2,TGCGCCAGCAGCCCCAGAGGACTAGCGGGGGGCGAGCAGTACTTC,CASSPRGLAGGEQYF
TRBJ1-5,TRBV5-1,NA,NA,TGCGCCAGCAGCTTGGCGTCAGGGGACAATCAGCCCCAGCATTTT,CASSLASGDNQPQHF
TRBJ1-2,TRBV7-2,NA,TRBD1,TGTGCCAGCAGCTTAACCGGGACAGGGACAGAAGGCTACACCTTC,CASSLTGTGTEGYTF
TRBJ2-7,TRBV7-2,few,TRBD1,TGTGCCAGCAGCCCACGGACAGGGGGAGAATACGAGCAGTACTTC,CASSPRTGGEYEQYF
TRBJ1-1,TRBV7-9,NA,TRBD1,TGTGCCAGCAGCTCACGACCAGACAGGGAGAGGACTGAAGCTTTCTTT,CASSSRPDRERTEAFF
TRBJ1-1,TRBV10-1,few,NA,TGCGCCAGCAGTGAGTCGAGGACAAACACTGAAGCTTTCTTT,CASSESRTNTEAFF
TRBJ1-1,TRBV28,few,NA,TGTGCCAGCAGTCTTCGACAGAACACTGAAGCTTTCTTT,CASSLRQNTEAFF
TRBJ1-1,TRBV5-1,NA,NA,TGCGCCAGCAGTCTGTGGCAGATGAACACTGAAGCTTTCTTT,CASSLWQMNTEAFF
TRBJ2-7,TRBV9,NA,TRBD2,TGTGCCAGCAGCAGAACCGGGACTAGGGCCTACGAGCAGTACTTC,CASSRTGTRAYEQYF
TRBJ2-7,TRBV28,once,TRBD1,TGTGCCAGCAGTTTCCAAGCCCGGACAGGGGGAAACGAGCAGTACTTC,CASSFQARTGGNEQYF
TRBJ1-4,TRBV6-5,NA,NA,TGTGCCAGCAACCACGGGGGACTTAATGAAAAACTGTTTTTT,CASNHGGLNEKLFF
TRBJ1-1,TRBV27,NA,NA,TGTGCCAGCACGGCCCAAGGGGGAAACACTGAAGCTTTCTTT,CASTAQGGNTEAFF
TRBJ1-2,TRBV5-1,NA,TRBD1,TGCGCCAGCAGCTTGGCCGCCAGGGGGCTCGATGGCTACACCTTC,CASSLAARGLDGYTF
TRBJ1-2,TRBV15,NA,NA,TGTGCCACCAGCAGAGAATGGTCAGGGGAGTTTGGCTACACCTTC,CATSREWSGEFGYTF
TRBJ1-1,TRBV7-8,NA,NA,TGTGCCAGCAGCGGCGGCCGCGGGGCTGGAAACACTGAAGCTTTCTTT,CASSGGRGAGNTEAFF
TRBJ2-1,TRBV29-1,NA,TRBD2,TGCAGCGTTGCCCCGGGACTAGTTGGTGGTGAGCAGTTCTTC,CSVAPGLVGGEQFF
TRBJ2-7,TRBV21-1,few,NA,TGTGCCAGCGTCGCCGCCGTAGGGGGGGACTACGAGCAGTACTTC,CASVAAVGGDYEQYF
TRBJ2-3,TRBV6-4,NA,TRBD2,TGTGCCAGCAGGGGTAGCGGGGGAAGCACAGATACGCAGTATTTT,CASRGSGGSTDTQYF
TRBJ1-2,TRBV18,few,NA,TGTGCCAGCTCACCTACTCTGTCTCCCTATGGCTACACCTTC,CASSPTLSPYGYTF
TRBJ1-5,TRBV7-8,NA,NA,TGTGCCAGCAGCCCCACACGAATTATTAGCAATCAGCCCCAGCATTTT,CASSPTRIISNQPQHF
TRBJ1-6,TRBV19,NA,TRBD1,TGTGCCAGCACCACCCTCACGACAGGGTATAATTCACCCCTCCACTTT,CASTTLTTGYNSPLHF
TRBJ2-7,TRBV15,NA,TRBD1,TGTGCCACCAGCAGAGATCAGGGACAGGGGAGGGACGAGCAGTACTTC,CATSRDQGQGRDEQYF
TRBJ2-7,TRBV7-2,NA,TRBD2,TGTGCCAGCAGCTCCTCGCGGGGGGTCTCCTACGAGCAGTACTTC,CASSSSRGVSYEQYF
TRBJ2-1,TRBV27,once,NA,TGTGCCAGCAGTTTACGACAGGACTCCTACAATGAGCAGTTCTTC,CASSLRQDSYNEQFF